The next 22 T cell receptor beta chains were all read from a single sample in a study of T cells expressing NK-cell markers. TCRdb re-called the 5' RACE reads; every CDR3 protein appears as one record, without DNA. Its table lists roughly 390,000 distinct CDR3 sequences. What was sequenced was blood T cells: a sorted CD56 or NKG2C T cell subset, CD4+ or CD8+ T cells, or bulk PBMC T cells (not recorded which). These TCRs come from a woman in her fifties or sixties in good health.

The V call is TRBV15, the J call TRBJ1-5; the D call of TRBD1 rests on TCRdb alone, since no DNA is present to check it. CDR1 is LNHNV and CDR2 is YYDKDF in the germline V gene (reference sequence). CDR3 length equals 14 residues. CDR3 in amino acids: CAVKGTASNQPQHF.

The CDR3: CSVMRTGGTGELFF. The chain employs TRBV29-1 and TRBJ2-2; TCRdb designates TRBD1, a call that cannot be tested without DNA. This CDR3 has 14 amino acids. Germline loops: CDR1 SQVTM, CDR2 ANQGSEA.

This chain connects TRBV28 to TRBJ2-4; without DNA, the TCRdb call of TRBD2 cannot be checked. The CDR3 is 14 residues long. Germline loops: CDR1 MDHEN, CDR2 SYDVKM. Here the CDR3 reads CASSLSGGGNIQYF.

The chain has TRBV2 and TRBJ2-5; checking the TCRdb D call of TRBD1 is not possible without DNA. From germline, CDR1 is SNHLY and CDR2 FYNNEI. This CDR3 region has 14 residues. CDR3 region: CASSSGVYPETQYF.

The gene calls are TRBV4-1 and TRBJ2-1; as DNA is missing, the TRBD2 call by TCRdb cannot be tested. CDR1 MGHRA and CDR2 YSYEKL come from the germline V gene. This CDR3 has 18 residues. CDR3 in amino acids: CASSLRLAGGPTYNEQFF.

The genes are TRBV7-9 and TRBJ2-1. Germline-derived CDR1 and CDR2 are SEHNR and FQNEAQ (reference sequence). The CDR3 runs to 12 residues. The CDR3: CASSVGSDEQFF.

V is TRBV6-5 and J is TRBJ2-1; TCRdb names TRBD2, which stays unverified in the absence of DNA. The V gene's germline CDR1 is MNHEY and CDR2 SVGAGI. CDR3 length: 16 residues. The CDR3 loop is CASTRRLAGGHNEQFF.

This chain links TRBV29-1 with TRBJ2-1; the TRBD2 assignment by TCRdb is unverifiable without DNA. CDR1 SQVTM and CDR2 ANQGSEA come from the germline V gene. CDR3 length: 15 residues. This CDR3 reads CSVTGQSGNYNEQFF.

The V call is TRBV5-1, the J call TRBJ2-1; TCRdb lists TRBD1, though no DNA is available to test this call. Per germline, CDR1 SGHRS and CDR2 YFSETQ. The length of the CDR3 is 16 residues. The chain's CDR3 is CASSRPGTSVYNEQFF.

The CDR3 loop reads CSASSLAGMDEQFF. This chain connects TRBV20-1 to TRBJ2-1; TCRdb reports TRBD2, a call that lacks DNA to check it against. CDR3 length: 14 amino acids. From germline, CDR1 is DFQATT and CDR2 SNEGSKA (reference sequence).

The rearrangement uses TRBV29-1 and TRBJ2-5; as DNA is missing, the TRBD1 call by TCRdb cannot be tested. This CDR3 spans 14 amino acids. Germline V gives CDR1 SQVTM, CDR2 ANQGSEA. This CDR3 reads CSVLGTAAQETQYF.

Here the CDR3 reads CASSSGQGTVQFF. This chain connects TRBV19 to TRBJ2-1; the D gene TCRdb calls, TRBD1, cannot be checked with no DNA. The germline V gene has CDR1 LNHDA and CDR2 SQIVND (reference sequence). The CDR3 consists of 13 residues.

This chain joins TRBV20-1 and TRBJ2-3. This CDR3 has 12 amino acids. The germline V gene has CDR1 DFQATT and CDR2 SNEGSKA (reference sequence). The chain's CDR3 is CSAFGGTDTQYF.

The chain uses TRBV18 and TRBJ2-1; the TRBD2 assignment by TCRdb is unverifiable without DNA. Germline loops: CDR1 KGHSH, CDR2 LQKENI. The CDR3 runs to 17 residues. Here the CDR3 reads CASSPIAGEKIYNEQFF.

V and J are TRBV12-3 or TRBV12-4 and TRBJ2-7; the TCRdb call, TRBD1, lacks DNA for checking. The CDR3 is made up of 14 amino acids. Here the CDR3 reads CASSLPAGSYEQYF.

The V call is TRBV29-1, the J call TRBJ2-1; TCRdb designates TRBD1, a call that cannot be tested without DNA. Germline V gene sequence: CDR1 SQVTM, CDR2 ANQGSEA. The CDR3 contains 15 residues. This CDR3 reads CSAQEFGAFYNEQFF.

The chain is built from TRBV27 and TRBJ2-7; TCRdb designates TRBD2, a call that cannot be tested without DNA. CDR1 and CDR2 from the germline V gene are MNHEY and SMNVEV (reference sequence). The CDR3 sequence is 17 residues long. The CDR3 is CASSLSARLAGYYEQYF.

This sequence joins TRBV7-9 and TRBJ2-5; TCRdb's D call of TRBD2 is untestable without DNA. The germline CDR1 and CDR2 sequences are SEHNR and FQNEAQ (reference sequence). The CDR3 has 14 amino acids. CDR3 in amino acids: CASMSAGGRETQYF.

J is TRBJ2-3 and V is TRBV12-3 or TRBV12-4; TCRdb's D call, TRBD2, is unchecked because there is no DNA. This CDR3 is 17 amino acids long. CDR3: CASSFRGLAGYTDTQYF.

The CDR3 sequence is CASRPGQGAHEQYF. The chain employs TRBV5-1 and TRBJ2-7; TCRdb calls TRBD1, which cannot be checked without DNA. Germline CDR1 is SGHRS and CDR2 is YFSETQ. The CDR3 has 14 residues.

The genes are TRBV18 and TRBJ2-1; checking the TCRdb D call of TRBD2 is not possible without DNA. CDR1 is KGHSH and CDR2 is LQKENI in the germline V gene. This CDR3 comprises 17 residues. CDR3 residues: CASSPPRGGRISREQFF.

The rearrangement uses TRBV21-1 and TRBJ1-1; absent DNA, TCRdb's TRBD1 call cannot be checked. TRBV21-1 constitutes a pseudogene. This CDR3 is built from 15 residues. CDR3: CASSTRGGVNTEAFF.